The sequence of this TCR beta chain was determined in a study of T cells in Graves' hyperthyroidism and ophthalmopathy. With regard to this clonotype: Its antigen is undetermined.

Study findings and constraints: Ophthalmopathy was identified by the model a median approximately 6.9 months ahead of onset. Most clonotypes that expanded in the thyroid above 0.001 also showed up in blood.

Reasons for excluding patients were uncontrolled infection, other autoimmune disease, pregnancy or lactation. Diagnostic assessment was based on clinical symptoms, serum thyroxine and TRAb, thyroid ultrasound and orbital computed tomography. What was amplified from RNA transcripts were TCR beta CDR3 regions. HTBI primers were the set used in a first-round RT-PCR of the TCR CDR3. TCRdb re-called the multiplex PCR reads with MiXCR, one entry per CDR3 protein. The sample lists hundreds of thousands of distinct CDR3 sequences, roughly 14% occurring once. Input material: blood. This TCR derives from a man younger than 35 with Graves' ophthalmopathy.

As DNA, the CDR3 is TGCGCCAGCAGCGAGGGTGCAGGGGCTGGGGGGGAGCAGTACTTC. It translates to CASSEGAGAGGEQYF. V and J are TRBV5-1 and TRBJ2-7; D assignment may be TRBD1 or TRBD2 (6 bases each). Deletions cut 4 bases from V and 7 bases from J, with 21 bases between. CDR1 is SGHRS and CDR2 is YFSETQ in the germline V gene. This CDR3 contains 15 residues.